Below, one TCR beta chain is given with its context. The germline V gene encodes CDR1 SGHRS and CDR2 YFSETQ. The CDR3 is made up of 16 amino acids. Losses at the gene ends were 4 bases for V and 4 bases for J; bases not matched to a gene: 9. Methods used by the authors: Amplification of reference gene primers was used by the study to estimate nucleated cell counts. Sequencing was performed with immunoSEQ multiplex PCR; in TCRdb, only in-frame clones are kept and a portion is missing. V, J and clone size are taken as reported in that table, and D and trimming were inferred from the DNA itself. The sample shows about 310,000 clones, about 90% of them seen only once. This sample is part of a study of blood T cell repertoires in COVID-19. Across the whole study: Some COVID-19 samples were acute and others convalescent; all came from the United States, Italy and Spain.

The sample was peripheral blood. The chain joins TRBV5-1 to TRBJ2-7, with 12 bases matching TRBD2. This clonotype was sampled from a woman aged 40-49 years with COVID-19, enrolled during active disease. CDR3 loop: CASSPSTSGGGYEQYF. The CDR3 nucleotides are TGCGCCAGCAGCCCGTCGACTAGCGGGGGTGGATACGAGCAGTACTTC.